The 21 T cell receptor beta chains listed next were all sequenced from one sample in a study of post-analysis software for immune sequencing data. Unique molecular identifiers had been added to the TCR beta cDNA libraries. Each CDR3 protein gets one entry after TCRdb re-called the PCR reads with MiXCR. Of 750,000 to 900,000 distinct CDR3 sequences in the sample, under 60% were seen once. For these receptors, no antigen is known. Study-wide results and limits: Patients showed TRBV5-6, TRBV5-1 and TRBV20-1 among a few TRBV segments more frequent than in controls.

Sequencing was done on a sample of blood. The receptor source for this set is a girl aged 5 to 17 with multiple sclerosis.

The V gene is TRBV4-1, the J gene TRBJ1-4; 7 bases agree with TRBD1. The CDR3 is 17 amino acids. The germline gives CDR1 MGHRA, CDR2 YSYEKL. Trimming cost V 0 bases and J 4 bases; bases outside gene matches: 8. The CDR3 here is CASSQDPGTEFNEKLFF. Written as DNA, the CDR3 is TGCGCCAGCAGCCAAGACCCCGGGACAGAGTTTAATGAAAAACTGTTTTTT.

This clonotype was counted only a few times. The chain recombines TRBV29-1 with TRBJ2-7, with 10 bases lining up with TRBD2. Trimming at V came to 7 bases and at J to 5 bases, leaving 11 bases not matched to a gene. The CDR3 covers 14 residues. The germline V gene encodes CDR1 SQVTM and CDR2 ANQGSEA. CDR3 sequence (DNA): TGCAGCGCCTTAGGACTAGCGGACGGAGACGAGCAGTACTTC. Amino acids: CSALGLADGDEQYF.

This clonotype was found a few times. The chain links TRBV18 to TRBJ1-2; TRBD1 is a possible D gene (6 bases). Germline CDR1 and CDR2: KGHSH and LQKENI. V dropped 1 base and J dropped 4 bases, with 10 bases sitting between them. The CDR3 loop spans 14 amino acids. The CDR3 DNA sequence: TGTGCCAGCTCACCACAGGACAGTGGCTATGGCTACACCTTC. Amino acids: CASSPQDSGYGYTF.

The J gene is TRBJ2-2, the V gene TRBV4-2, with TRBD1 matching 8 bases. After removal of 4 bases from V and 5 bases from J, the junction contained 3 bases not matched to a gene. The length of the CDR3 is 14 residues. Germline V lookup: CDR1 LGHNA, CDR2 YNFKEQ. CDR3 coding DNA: TGTGCCAGCAGCCGATACAGGGGGACCGGGGAGCTGTTTTTT. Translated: CASSRYRGTGELFF.

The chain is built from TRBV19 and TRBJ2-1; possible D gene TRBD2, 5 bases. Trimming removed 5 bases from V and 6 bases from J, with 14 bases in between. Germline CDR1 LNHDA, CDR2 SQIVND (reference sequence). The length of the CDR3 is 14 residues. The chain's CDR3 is CASSPSVASNEQFF. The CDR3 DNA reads TGTGCCAGTAGTCCCTCGGTAGCGTCCAATGAGCAGTTCTTC.

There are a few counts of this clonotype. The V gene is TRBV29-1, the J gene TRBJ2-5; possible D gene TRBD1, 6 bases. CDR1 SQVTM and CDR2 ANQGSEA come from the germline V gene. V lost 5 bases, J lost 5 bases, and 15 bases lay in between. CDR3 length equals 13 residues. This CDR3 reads CSVPSRGGETQYF. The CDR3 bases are TGCAGCGTTCCCTCCAGGGGCGGGGAGACCCAGTACTTC.

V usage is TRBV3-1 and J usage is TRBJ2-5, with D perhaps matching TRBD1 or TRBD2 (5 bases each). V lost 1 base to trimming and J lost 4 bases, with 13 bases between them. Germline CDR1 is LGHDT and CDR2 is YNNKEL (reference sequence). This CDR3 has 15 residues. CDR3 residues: CASSQGLQRGETQYF. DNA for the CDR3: TGTGCCAGCAGCCAAGGGCTACAGAGGGGAGAGACCCAGTACTTC.

The DNA of the CDR3 is TGCGCCAGCAGCCAGGGACTAGCGGGACCCTCTTTCCGCACAGATACGCAGTATTTT. Its protein is CASSQGLAGPSFRTDTQYF. J is TRBJ2-3 and V is TRBV5-1; 13 positions agree with TRBD2. This CDR3 has 19 residues. After removal of 4 bases from V and 1 base from J, the junction contained 12 bases not matched to a gene. Per germline, CDR1 SGHRS and CDR2 YFSETQ.

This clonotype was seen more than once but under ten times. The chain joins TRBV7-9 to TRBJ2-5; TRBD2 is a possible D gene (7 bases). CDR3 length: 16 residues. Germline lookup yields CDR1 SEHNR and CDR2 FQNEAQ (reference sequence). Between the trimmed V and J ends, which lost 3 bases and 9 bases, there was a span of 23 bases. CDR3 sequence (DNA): TGTGCCAGCAGCTTCCAAGGGGGGACTACCTCCAGGGCCCAGTACTTC. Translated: CASSFQGGTTSRAQYF.

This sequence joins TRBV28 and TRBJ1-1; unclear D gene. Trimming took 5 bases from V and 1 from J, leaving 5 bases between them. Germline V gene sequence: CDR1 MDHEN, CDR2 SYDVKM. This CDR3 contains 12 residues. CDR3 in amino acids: CASSLTNTEAFF. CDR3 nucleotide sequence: TGTGCCAGCAGTCTAACGAACACTGAAGCTTTCTTT.

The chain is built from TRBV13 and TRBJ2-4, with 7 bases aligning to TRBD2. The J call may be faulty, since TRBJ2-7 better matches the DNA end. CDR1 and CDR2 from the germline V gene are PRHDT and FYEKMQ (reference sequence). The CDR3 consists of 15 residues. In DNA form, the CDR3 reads TGTGCCAGCAGACAAGCAGGACTAGGGGCCTACGAGCAGTACTTC. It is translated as CASRQAGLGAYEQYF.

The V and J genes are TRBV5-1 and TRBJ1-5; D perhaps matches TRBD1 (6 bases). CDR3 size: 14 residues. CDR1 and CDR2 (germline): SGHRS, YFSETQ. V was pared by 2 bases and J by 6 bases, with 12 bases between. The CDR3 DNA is TGCGCCAGCAGCTTTGAGGGGGGCGTTCAGCCCCAGCATTTT. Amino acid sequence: CASSFEGGVQPQHF. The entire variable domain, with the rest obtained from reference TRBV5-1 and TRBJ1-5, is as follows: KAGVTQTPRYLIKTRGQQVTLSCSPISGHRSVSWYQQTPGQGLQFLFEYFSETQRNKGNFPGRFSGRQFSNSRSEMNVSTLELGDSALYLCASSFEGGVQPQHFGDGTRLSIL.

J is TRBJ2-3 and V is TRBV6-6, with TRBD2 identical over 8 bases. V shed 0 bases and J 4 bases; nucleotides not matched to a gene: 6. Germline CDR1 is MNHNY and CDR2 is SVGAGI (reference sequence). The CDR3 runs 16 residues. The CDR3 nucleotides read TGTGCCAGCAGTTACTCGTCCAGCGGGGGCCCAGATACGCAGTATTTT. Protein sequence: CASSYSSSGGPDTQYF.

The CDR3 is CATSDPLAGGDYNEQFF. CDR3 nucleotides: TGTGCCACCAGTGACCCCCTAGCGGGAGGAGACTACAATGAGCAGTTCTTC. The V call is TRBV24-1, the J call TRBJ2-1; 11 bases fit TRBD2. V gave up 4 bases and J gave up 3 bases; unmatched junction bases: 7. This CDR3 contains 17 residues. The germline V gene encodes CDR1 KGHDR and CDR2 SFDVKD.

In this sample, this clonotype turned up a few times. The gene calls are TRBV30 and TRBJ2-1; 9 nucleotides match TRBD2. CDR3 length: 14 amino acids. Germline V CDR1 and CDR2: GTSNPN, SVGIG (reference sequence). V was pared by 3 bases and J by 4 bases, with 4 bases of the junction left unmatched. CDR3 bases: TGTGCCTGGAGGGTAGCGGGAGAGTACAATGAGCAGTTCTTC. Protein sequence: CAWRVAGEYNEQFF.

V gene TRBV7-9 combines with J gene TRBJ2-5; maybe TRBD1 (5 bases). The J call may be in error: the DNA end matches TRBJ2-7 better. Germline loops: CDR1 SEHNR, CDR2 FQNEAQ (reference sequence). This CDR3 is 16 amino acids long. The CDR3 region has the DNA TGTGCCAGCAGCACACAGACAGACTTCGGATCCTACGAGCAGTACTTC. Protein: CASSTQTDFGSYEQYF.

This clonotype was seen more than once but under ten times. The CDR3 sequence: CASSFDGSSSYEQYF. The CDR3 DNA reads TGCGCCAGCAGCTTTGATGGCAGTAGCTCCTACGAGCAGTACTTC. The V and J genes are TRBV5-1 and TRBJ2-7, with no clear D. Trimming took off 2 bases at V and 0 bases at J, with 12 bases between the two ends. Germline V lookup: CDR1 SGHRS, CDR2 YFSETQ. The length of the CDR3 is 15 residues.

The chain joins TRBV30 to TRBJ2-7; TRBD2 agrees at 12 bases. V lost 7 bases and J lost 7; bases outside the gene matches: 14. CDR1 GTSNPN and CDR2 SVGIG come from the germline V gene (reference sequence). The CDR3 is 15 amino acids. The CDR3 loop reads CALNPSGRAMYEQYF. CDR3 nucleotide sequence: TGTGCCTTAAACCCTAGCGGGAGGGCCATGTATGAGCAGTACTTC.

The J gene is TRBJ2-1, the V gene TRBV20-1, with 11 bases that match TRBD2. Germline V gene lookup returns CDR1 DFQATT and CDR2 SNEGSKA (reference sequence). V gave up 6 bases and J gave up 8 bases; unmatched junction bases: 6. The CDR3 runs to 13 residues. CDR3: CSAISGRADEQFF. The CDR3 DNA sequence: TGCAGTGCCATTAGCGGGAGGGCCGATGAGCAGTTCTTC.

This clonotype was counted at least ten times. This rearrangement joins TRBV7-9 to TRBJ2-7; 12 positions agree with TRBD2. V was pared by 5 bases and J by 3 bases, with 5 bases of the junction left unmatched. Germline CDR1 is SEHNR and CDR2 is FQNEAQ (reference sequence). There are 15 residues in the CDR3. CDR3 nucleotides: TGTGCCAGCAGCCCAGGGACTAGCGGGCGCTACGAGCAGTACTTC. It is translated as CASSPGTSGRYEQYF.

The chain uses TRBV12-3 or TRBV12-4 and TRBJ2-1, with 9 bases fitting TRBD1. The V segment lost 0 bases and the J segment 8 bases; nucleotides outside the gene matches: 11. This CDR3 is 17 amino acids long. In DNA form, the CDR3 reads TGTGCCAGCAGTTTAGCCCCGGGACAGGGAGTGCTAGATGAGCAGTTCTTC. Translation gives CASSLAPGQGVLDEQFF.